The 29 T cell receptor beta chains given below trace back to one sample, sequenced in a study of shared clonotypes between healthy human individuals. Positively selected for CCR7, the CD45RO-negative cells used as naive CD8 cells excluded terminally differentiated effector memory CD45RA+ cells. Assay: immunoSEQ multiplex PCR; the TCRdb copy retains only in-frame clones and omits some. The sample records 2 million or so clones, about 95% being singletons. What was sequenced was naive CD8+ T cells sorted from blood. Receptor source: a man between 18 and 29 years old in good health.

V gene TRBV10-3 combines with J gene TRBJ2-7, with TRBD1 as a possible D gene (6 bases). Germline assignment: CDR1 ENHRY and CDR2 SYGVKD. The V end lost 3 bases, the J end lost 6 bases, and 15 bases lay between the germline ends. The CDR3 extends over 14 amino acids. In nucleotides, the CDR3 is TGTGCCATCAGTGACGGGACAATGTCTCCCGAGCAGTACTTC. Its translation is CAISDGTMSPEQYF.

The rearrangement links TRBV6-1 to TRBJ2-5; no clear D. The germline V gene encodes CDR1 MNHNS and CDR2 SASEGT. The CDR3 spans 11 residues. V dropped 5 bases and J dropped 5 bases, with 6 bases sitting between them. CDR3 in amino acids: CASSYGETQYF. CDR3 in DNA: TGTGCCAGCAGTTACGGTGAGACCCAGTACTTC.

The chain employs TRBV19 and TRBJ2-6; no reliable D call. The V gene's germline CDR1 is LNHDA and CDR2 SQIVND (reference sequence). Trimming took 3 bases from V and 0 from J, leaving 9 bases between them. The CDR3 is 16 residues long. The DNA for the CDR3 is TGTGCCAGTAGTATTAGTCACTACTCTGGGGCCAACGTCCTGACTTTC. Protein product: CASSISHYSGANVLTF.

With respect to this clone: Additional DNA sequences in this sample encode the identical CDR3. The chain combines TRBV7-9 with TRBJ2-7; TRBD2 matches 12 bases. V lost 5 bases to trimming and J lost 2 bases; unmatched junction nucleotides: 4. The CDR3 runs to 15 residues. Germline V CDR1 and CDR2: SEHNR, FQNEAQ (reference sequence). CDR3 DNA sequence: TGTGCCAGCAGCCCCGGACTAGCGGGAACCTACGAGCAGTACTTC. It is translated as CASSPGLAGTYEQYF.

With regard to this clone: The germline gene is not matched at one end of the junction; a read error may be the cause. The chain recombines TRBV25-1 with TRBJ1-1; D is ambiguous. The germline V gene has CDR1 MGHDK and CDR2 SYGVNS. The CDR3 is 12 amino acids. The CDR3 DNA reads TGTGCCGGCAGTTCAAACCGGGCTGAAGCTTTCTTT. Its translation is CAGSSNRAEAFF.

The chain carries TRBV10-2 and TRBJ2-2; TRBD2 matches at 7 bases. CDR1 and CDR2 (germline): WSHSY, SAAADI. The CDR3 extends over 15 amino acids. The V gene end was trimmed by 6 bases and the J gene end by 5 bases; junction bases not matched to a gene: 9. For the CDR3, the DNA is TGCGCCAGCAGGCCGGGGCTAGCGGCGACCGGGGAGCTGTTTTTT. It codes for CASRPGLAATGELFF.

This chain links TRBV19 with TRBJ1-2; D is perhaps TRBD1 (6 bases). This CDR3 is built from 11 residues. Germline values: CDR1 LNHDA, CDR2 SQIVND (reference sequence). Trimming cost V 7 bases and J 4 bases, with 7 bases left between them. CDR3 region: CASKGGYGYTF. DNA for the CDR3: TGTGCCAGTAAAGGGGGCTATGGCTACACCTTC.

This sequence joins TRBV4-3 and TRBJ1-1, with D hard to call. The CDR3 is 14 amino acids. Trimming left V 4 bases short and J 4 bases short, with 13 bases between. Germline V gives CDR1 LGHNA, CDR2 YSLEER. The DNA for the CDR3 is TGCGCCAGCAGCCTCGTCCTGGACGCCACTGAAGCTTTCTTT. Amino acid sequence: CASSLVLDATEAFF.

The V call is TRBV7-2, the J call TRBJ2-1, with TRBD1 matching over 10 bases. The CDR3 runs 16 residues. The V gene's germline CDR1 is SGHTA and CDR2 FQGNSA. Unmatched junction bases numbered 5, after V lost 3 bases and J lost 3 bases. CDR3 sequence (DNA): TGTGCCAGCAGCTTGGGGACAGGGGTTTTCTACAATGAGCAGTTCTTC. It specifies CASSLGTGVFYNEQFF.

J is TRBJ2-1 and V is TRBV12-5; TRBD2 is a possible D gene (5 bases). In germline, CDR1 is LGHNT, CDR2 FRNRAP. V dropped 0 bases and J dropped 4 bases, with 13 bases sitting between them. The CDR3 extends over 16 amino acids. The CDR3 loop reads CASGLVPAGAYNEQFF. Here the CDR3 DNA reads TGTGCTAGTGGTTTGGTACCGGCGGGCGCGTACAATGAGCAGTTCTTC.

CDR3 in amino acids: CASNNRVSSYEQYF. In nucleotides, the CDR3 is TGTGCCAGCAATAACAGGGTATCAAGCTACGAGCAGTACTTC. The chain carries TRBV6-1 and TRBJ2-7; the D gene is possibly TRBD1 (6 bases). Trimming removed 7 bases from V and 3 bases from J, with 16 bases in between. Germline V CDR1 and CDR2: MNHNS, SASEGT. This CDR3 is built from 14 residues.

The chain employs TRBV27 and TRBJ2-7; 9 bases line up with TRBD2. CDR1 MNHEY and CDR2 SMNVEV come from the germline V gene (reference sequence). This CDR3 is 16 amino acids long. The V gene end was trimmed by 0 bases and the J gene end by 3 bases; junction bases not matched to a gene: 6. CDR3 amino acids: CASSLSATSGFYEQYF. The CDR3 DNA reads TGTGCCAGCAGTTTATCCGCGACTAGCGGCTTCTACGAGCAGTACTTC.

The chain employs TRBV29-1 and TRBJ2-2, with D unclear. From germline, CDR1 is SQVTM and CDR2 ANQGSEA. The CDR3 sequence is 12 residues long. V shed 3 bases and J shed 3 bases, with 5 bases lying between them. CDR3 protein: CSVEEDTGELFF. In DNA form, the CDR3 reads TGCAGCGTTGAGGAAGACACCGGGGAGCTGTTTTTT.

This clone was counted once. The chain employs TRBV6-4 and TRBJ2-5, with TRBD1 matching over 9 bases. Germline loops: CDR1 MRHNA, CDR2 SNTAGT. After removal of 4 bases from V and 3 bases from J, the junction contained 9 bases not matched to a gene. The CDR3 runs to 16 residues. As DNA, the CDR3 is TGTGCCAGCAGTGCCCCGGGACAGGGTGTGGAAGAGACCCAGTACTTC. This gives the protein CASSAPGQGVEETQYF.

This chain uses TRBV2 with TRBJ1-5; TRBD1 matches 9 bases. J lost 6 bases, V lost 5 bases, and 5 bases had no gene match. The CDR3 loop spans 14 amino acids. Per germline, CDR1 SNHLY and CDR2 FYNNEI. CDR3 sequence: CASSTGTGTQPQHF. As DNA, the CDR3 is TGTGCCAGCAGTACCGGGACAGGGACTCAGCCCCAGCATTTT.

Turning to this clone: The sample carries other DNA sequences with the same CDR3. The CDR3 region has the DNA TGTGCCAGCAGCTCCGGACTTTCCTACGAGCAGTACTTC. This encodes CASSSGLSYEQYF. The chain recombines TRBV11-2 with TRBJ2-7; D might be TRBD2 (5 bases). V lost 4 bases, J lost 1 base, and 8 bases lay in between. CDR1 and CDR2 (germline): SGHAT, FQNNGV. This CDR3 is built from 13 residues. Full variable domain (outside the CDR3, taken from reference TRBV11-2 and TRBJ2-7): EAGVAQSPRYKIIEKRQSVAFWCNPISGHATLYWYQQILGQGPKLLIQFQNNGVVDDSQLPKDRFSAERLKGVDSTLKIQPAKLEDSAVYLCASSSGLSYEQYFGPGTRLTVT.

The rearrangement joins TRBV27 to TRBJ1-2; no firm D call. This CDR3 spans 13 amino acids. CDR1 and CDR2 (germline): MNHEY, SMNVEV (reference sequence). Trimming removed 6 bases from V and 3 bases from J, with 11 bases in between. CDR3 loop: CASRPGRDYGYTF. The CDR3 nucleotides are TGTGCCAGCAGGCCCGGGAGGGACTATGGCTACACCTTC.

The V call is TRBV18, the J call TRBJ2-7, with a weak D call TRBD2 (6 bases). V lost 4 bases and J lost 3, with 19 bases in between. The CDR3 runs 16 residues. From germline, CDR1 is KGHSH and CDR2 LQKENI. As DNA, the CDR3 is TGTGCCAGCTCACTCCGATTAGCCCGGGAGCTCTACGAGCAGTACTTC. It encodes CASSLRLARELYEQYF.

This chain joins TRBV6-1 and TRBJ2-1, with D tentatively TRBD2 (7 bases). The germline V gene has CDR1 MNHNS and CDR2 SASEGT. The length of the CDR3 is 13 residues. V lost 3 bases and J lost 7, with 10 bases in between. The CDR3 DNA reads as TGTGCCAGCAGTGAGAGGGGGGGGAATGAGCAGTTCTTC. Residues: CASSERGGNEQFF.

The genes are TRBV4-1 and TRBJ1-1; no clear D. The CDR3 totals 14 residues. Germline values: CDR1 MGHRA, CDR2 YSYEKL. Trimming removed 4 bases at V and 1 base at J, with 10 bases between. CDR3 in DNA: TGCGCCAGCAGCCCCTCTTCGAGGAACACTGAAGCTTTCTTT. Protein sequence: CASSPSSRNTEAFF.

V usage is TRBV10-3 and J usage is TRBJ2-7; no clear D gene. Germline V gives CDR1 ENHRY, CDR2 SYGVKD. V was trimmed by 3 bases and J by 3 bases, leaving 12 bases between them. CDR3 length: 14 residues. In DNA form, the CDR3 reads TGTGCCATCAGTGATGACGGCAGATACTACGAGCAGTACTTC. This encodes CAISDDGRYYEQYF.

This clone has only one observation. The rearrangement joins TRBV10-2 to TRBJ2-4; no clear D gene. The germline V and J ends were trimmed by 8 bases and 6 bases, with 11 bases remaining between them. Germline lookup yields CDR1 WSHSY and CDR2 SAAADI. This CDR3 is 12 amino acids long. The CDR3 protein is CASLGTRNIQYF. The CDR3 coding sequence is TGCGCCAGCCTAGGCACCAGAAACATTCAGTACTTC.

In regard to this clone: Different DNA sequences within this sample yield the same CDR3. The gene calls are TRBV9 and TRBJ1-5, with 10 positions matching TRBD1. Germline assignment: CDR1 SGDLS and CDR2 YYNGEE. The CDR3 extends over 15 amino acids. The ends lost 0 bases at V and 5 bases at J; junction bases unmatched: 2. CDR3 bases: TGTGCCAGCAGCGTAGCTGGGACAGGGGATCAGCCCCAGCATTTT. Translated: CASSVAGTGDQPQHF.

The V gene is TRBV5-4, the J gene TRBJ2-3; 10 bases line up with TRBD2. Looked up from germline, CDR1 is SGHNT and CDR2 is YYREEE (reference sequence). Trimming at V came to 4 bases and at J to 1 base, leaving 3 bases not matched to a gene. This CDR3 has 15 residues. The CDR3 is CASSGGTSGTDTQYF. The CDR3 bases are TGTGCCAGCAGCGGAGGGACTAGCGGCACAGATACGCAGTATTTT.

The chain has TRBV27 and TRBJ2-7, with D possibly matching TRBD2 (5 bases). This CDR3 is built from 17 residues. V was trimmed by 0 bases and J by 2 bases, leaving 17 bases between them. Germline-derived CDR1 and CDR2 are MNHEY and SMNVEV (reference sequence). CDR3 nucleotide sequence: TGTGCCAGCAGTTTATCATCTATCGGAGACTATACCTACGAGCAGTACTTC. Residues: CASSLSSIGDYTYEQYF.

The genes are TRBV2 and TRBJ2-5, with 7 bases aligning to TRBD1. Unmatched junction bases numbered 10, after V lost 8 bases and J lost 1 base. This CDR3 has 15 residues. The V gene's germline CDR1 is SNHLY and CDR2 FYNNEI. The CDR3 region is CASLDRARPQETQYF. CDR3 in DNA: TGTGCCAGCCTTGACAGGGCCCGTCCCCAAGAGACCCAGTACTTC.

The CDR3 coding sequence is TGTGCCAGCTCACCACCGGGGGGAGGCAGCAATCAGCCCCAGCATTTT. It translates to CASSPPGGGSNQPQHF. The chain recombines TRBV18 with TRBJ1-5; maybe TRBD1 (5 bases). This CDR3 has 16 amino acids. Germline lookup yields CDR1 KGHSH and CDR2 LQKENI. The V end was cut by 0 bases, the J end by 1 base, with 10 bases between.

V gene TRBV7-2 combines with J gene TRBJ1-2; D is uncertain. Germline-derived CDR1 and CDR2 are SGHTA and FQGNSA. CDR3 length: 11 amino acids. V was clipped by 6 bases and J by 8 bases, with 10 bases between them. The CDR3 sequence: CASRSLGGYTF. The DNA for the CDR3 is TGTGCCAGCAGGTCCCTAGGGGGCTACACCTTC. Based on the CDR3 plus reference TRBV7-2 and TRBJ1-2, the full variable domain is GAGVSQSPSNKVTEKGKDVELRCDPISGHTALYWYRQSLGQGLEFLIYFQGNSAPDKSGLPSDRFSAERTGGSVSTLTIQRTQQEDSAVYLCASRSLGGYTFGSGTRLTVV.

The V call is TRBV5-4, the J call TRBJ1-6, with a tentative D call TRBD1 (5 bases). The CDR3 contains 15 residues. The germline CDR1 and CDR2 sequences are SGHNT and YYREEE (reference sequence). The germline V and J ends were trimmed by 1 base and 10 bases, with 15 bases remaining between them. The CDR3 reads CASSLSDSWGSPLHF. Here the CDR3 DNA reads TGTGCCAGCAGCTTGAGTGACAGCTGGGGGTCACCCCTCCACTTT.